The text below deals with one T cell receptor beta chain. There is no known antigen for this receptor. Base qualities are not provided; no much larger clone lies one nucleotide away. This sample is drawn from a study of lymphopenia after photon versus proton radiotherapy (dated by TCRdb to between 2019 and 2020). General notes on the study: Photon and proton radiation therapy were compared by the study for their immunological effects in patients with gastrointestinal tumors who developed high-grade lymphopenia. The goal of the study was to describe how the two radiation modalities differ in their effects on the immune system. The cohort included approximately 22 patients with gastrointestinal tumors who developed lymphopenia after receiving either photon or proton therapy. Summary of the overall study and its limitations: Relative stability during treatment was observed in proton-treated patients, whereas loss of naive T cells and TCR diversity and gain of effector/memory populations were observed in photon-treated patients. After the lymphocyte count nadir, oligoclonal expansion, especially of CD8+ Temra cells, was observed in photon-treated repertoires, and the drop in diversity was driven by this expansion. Across the cohort, an inverse correlation was found between a larger post-nadir drop in TCR diversity and overall survival time among patients who died. The survival association was examined only in patients who died, and the authors described better survival with proton therapy as a possibility, not as a demonstrated result.

Libraries came from the immunoSEQ multiplex PCR assay. Deep sequencing of rearranged TCR beta loci, alongside multiparametric flow cytometry, was used to profile T cell repertoires. TCRdb took this table from immuneACCESS and kept in-frame rearrangements with V and J called. Such tables lack part of the clones; where checked against another copy, unresolved V genes explain under half of the gap, and the rest is unexplained. Here the sample has about 50,000 clones; under 95% occur a single time. Approximately 19% of the sample is taken by the ten largest. The CDR3 holds 18 amino acids from the cysteine to the phenylalanine. Only the CDR3 DNA stays, 54 bases, in frame from base 1. Unmatched junction bases come to 6, with V trimmed by 1 base and J by 1 base. Sequences SGHTA (CDR1) and FQGNSA (CDR2) are obtained from the germline V gene.

This receptor chain uses TRBV7-2 and TRBJ2-3, and TRBD2 aligns with 12 junction nucleotides. The source was peripheral blood, collected from a patient treated with photon-based radiotherapy. This clonotype was obtained from a woman in her thirties or forties with cholangiocarcinoma. The nucleotide sequence reads TGTGCCAGCAGCTTAGGACTAGCGGGAGTCCCCGGCACAGATACGCAGTATTTT. It codes for CASSLGLAGVPGTDTQYF. The full variable domain, with segments outside the CDR3 supplied by the reference TRBV7-2 and TRBJ2-3 proteins, appears as GAGVSQSPSNKVTEKGKDVELRCDPISGHTALYWYRQSLGQGLEFLIYFQGNSAPDKSGLPSDRFSAERTGGSVSTLTIQRTQQEDSAVYLCASSLGLAGVPGTDTQYFGPGTRLTVL.